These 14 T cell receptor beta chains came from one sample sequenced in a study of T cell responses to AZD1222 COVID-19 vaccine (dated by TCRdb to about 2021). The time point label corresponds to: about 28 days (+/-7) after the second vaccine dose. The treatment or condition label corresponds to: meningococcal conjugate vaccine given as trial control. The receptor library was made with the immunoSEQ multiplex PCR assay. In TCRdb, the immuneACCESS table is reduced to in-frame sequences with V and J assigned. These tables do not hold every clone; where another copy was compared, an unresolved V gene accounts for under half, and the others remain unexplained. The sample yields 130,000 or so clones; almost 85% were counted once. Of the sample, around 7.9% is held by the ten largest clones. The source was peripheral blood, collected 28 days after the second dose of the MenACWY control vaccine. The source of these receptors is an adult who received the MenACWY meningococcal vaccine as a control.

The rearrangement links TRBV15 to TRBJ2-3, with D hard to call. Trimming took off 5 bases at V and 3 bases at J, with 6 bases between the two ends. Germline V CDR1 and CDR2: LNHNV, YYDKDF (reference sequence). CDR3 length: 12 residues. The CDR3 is CATSAPTDTQYF. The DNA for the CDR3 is TGTGCCACCAGCGCTCCTACAGATACGCAGTATTTT.

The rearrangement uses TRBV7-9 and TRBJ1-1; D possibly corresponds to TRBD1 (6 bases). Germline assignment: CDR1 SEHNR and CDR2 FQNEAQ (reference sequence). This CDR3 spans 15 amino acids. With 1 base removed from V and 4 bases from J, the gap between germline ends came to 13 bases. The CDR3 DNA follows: TGTGCCAGCAGCTTAGACTACGGCAGGGGCACTGAAGCTTTCTTT. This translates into CASSLDYGRGTEAFF.

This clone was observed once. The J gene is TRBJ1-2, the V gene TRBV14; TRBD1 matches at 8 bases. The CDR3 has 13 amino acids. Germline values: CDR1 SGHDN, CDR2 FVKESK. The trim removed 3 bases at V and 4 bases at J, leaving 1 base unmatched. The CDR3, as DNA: TGTGCCAGCAGCCACGACAGGGGCTATGGCTACACCTTC. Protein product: CASSHDRGYGYTF.

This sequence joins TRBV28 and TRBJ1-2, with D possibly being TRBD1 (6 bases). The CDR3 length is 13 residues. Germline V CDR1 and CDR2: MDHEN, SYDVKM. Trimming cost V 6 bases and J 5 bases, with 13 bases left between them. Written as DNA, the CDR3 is TGTGCCAGCAGCCGGACAGTTTTATATGGCTACACCTTC. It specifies CASSRTVLYGYTF.

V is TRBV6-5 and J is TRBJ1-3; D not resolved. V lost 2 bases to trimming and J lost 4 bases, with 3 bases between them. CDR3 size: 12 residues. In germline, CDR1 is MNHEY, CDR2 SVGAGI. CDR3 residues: CASSYGGNTIYF. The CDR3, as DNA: TGTGCCAGCAGTTACGGCGGAAACACCATATATTTT.

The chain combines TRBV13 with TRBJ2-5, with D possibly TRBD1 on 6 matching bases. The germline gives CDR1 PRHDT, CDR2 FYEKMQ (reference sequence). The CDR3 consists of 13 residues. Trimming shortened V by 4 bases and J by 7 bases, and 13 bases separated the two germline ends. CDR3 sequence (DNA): TGTGCCAGCAGCTCATCCAGGGGCTCGACCCAGTACTTC. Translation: CASSSSRGSTQYF.

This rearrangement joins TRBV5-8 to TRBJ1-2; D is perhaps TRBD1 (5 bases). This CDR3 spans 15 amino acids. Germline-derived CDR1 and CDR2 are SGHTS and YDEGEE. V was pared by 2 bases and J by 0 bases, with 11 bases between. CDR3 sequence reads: CASSFQRGANYGYTF. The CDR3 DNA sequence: TGTGCCAGCAGCTTCCAAAGGGGAGCTAACTATGGCTACACCTTC.

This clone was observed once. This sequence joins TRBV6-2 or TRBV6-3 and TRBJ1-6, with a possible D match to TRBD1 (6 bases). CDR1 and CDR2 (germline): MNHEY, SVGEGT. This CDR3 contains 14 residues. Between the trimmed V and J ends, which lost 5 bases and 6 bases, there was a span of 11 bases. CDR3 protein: CASSVQGRNSPLHF. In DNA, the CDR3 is TGTGCCAGCAGTGTTCAGGGGCGTAATTCACCCCTCCACTTT.

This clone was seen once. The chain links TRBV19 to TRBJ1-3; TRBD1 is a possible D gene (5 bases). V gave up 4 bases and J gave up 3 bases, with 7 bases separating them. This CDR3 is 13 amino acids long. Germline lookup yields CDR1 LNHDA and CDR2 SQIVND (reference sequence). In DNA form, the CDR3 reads TGTGCCAGTAGTAGGGGGAATGGAAACACCATATATTTT. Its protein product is CASSRGNGNTIYF.

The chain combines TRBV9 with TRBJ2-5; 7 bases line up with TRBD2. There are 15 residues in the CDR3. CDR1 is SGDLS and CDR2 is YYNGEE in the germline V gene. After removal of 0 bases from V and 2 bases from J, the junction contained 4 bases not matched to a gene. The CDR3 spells CASSVGLAAQETQYF. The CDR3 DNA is TGTGCCAGCAGCGTAGGGCTAGCGGCACAAGAGACCCAGTACTTC.

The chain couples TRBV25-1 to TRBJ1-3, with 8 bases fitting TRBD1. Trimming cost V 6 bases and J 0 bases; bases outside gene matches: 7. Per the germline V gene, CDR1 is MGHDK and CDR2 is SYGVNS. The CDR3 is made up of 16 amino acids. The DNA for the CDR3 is TGTGCCAGCAGCCAAGGACAGGGTTACTCTGGAAACACCATATATTTT. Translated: CASSQGQGYSGNTIYF.

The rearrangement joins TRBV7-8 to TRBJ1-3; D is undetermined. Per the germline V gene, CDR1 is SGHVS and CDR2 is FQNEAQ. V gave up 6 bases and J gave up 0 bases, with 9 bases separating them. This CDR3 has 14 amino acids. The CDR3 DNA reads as TGTGCCAGCAGTAGGGTCCTCTCTGGAAACACCATATATTTT. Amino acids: CASSRVLSGNTIYF. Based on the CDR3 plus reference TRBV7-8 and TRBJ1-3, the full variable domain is GAGVSQSPRYKVAKRGQDVALRCDPISGHVSLFWYQQALGQGPEFLTYFQNEAQLDKSGLPSDRFFAERPEGSVSTLKIQRTQQEDSAVYLCASSRVLSGNTIYFGEGSWLTVV.

CDR3 sequence: CASSLLPWAGDYEQYF. The CDR3 nucleotides read TGTGCCAGCAGCTTATTACCGTGGGCGGGAGACTACGAGCAGTACTTC. The V and J genes are TRBV7-2 and TRBJ2-7, with TRBD2 matching over 7 bases. The CDR3 has 16 amino acids. Trimming took 2 bases from V and 3 from J; bases not matched to a gene: 10. Germline loops: CDR1 SGHTA, CDR2 FQGNSA.

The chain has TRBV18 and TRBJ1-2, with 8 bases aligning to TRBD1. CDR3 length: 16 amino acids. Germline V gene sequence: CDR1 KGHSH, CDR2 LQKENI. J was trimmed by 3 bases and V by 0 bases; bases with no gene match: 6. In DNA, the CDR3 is TGTGCCAGCTCACCACCGTCAGGGGGCGCTTACTATGGCTACACCTTC. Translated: CASSPPSGGAYYGYTF.